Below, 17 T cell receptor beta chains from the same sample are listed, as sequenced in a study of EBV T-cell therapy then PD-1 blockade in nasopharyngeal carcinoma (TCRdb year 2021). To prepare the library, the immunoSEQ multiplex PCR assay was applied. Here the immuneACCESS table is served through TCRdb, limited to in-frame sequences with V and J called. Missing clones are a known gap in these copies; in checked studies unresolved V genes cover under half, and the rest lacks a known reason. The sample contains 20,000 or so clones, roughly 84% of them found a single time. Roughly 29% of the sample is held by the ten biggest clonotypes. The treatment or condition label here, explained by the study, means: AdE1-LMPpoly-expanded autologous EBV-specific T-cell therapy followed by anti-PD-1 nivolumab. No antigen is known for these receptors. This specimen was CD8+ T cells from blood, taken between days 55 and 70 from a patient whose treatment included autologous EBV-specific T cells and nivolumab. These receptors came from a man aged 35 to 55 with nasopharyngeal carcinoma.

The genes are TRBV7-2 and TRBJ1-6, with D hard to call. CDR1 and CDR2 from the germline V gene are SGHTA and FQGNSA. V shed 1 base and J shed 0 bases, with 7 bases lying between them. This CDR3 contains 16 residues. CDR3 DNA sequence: TGTGCCAGCAGCTTAGGCCGGGGCTCCTATAATTCACCCCTCCACTTT. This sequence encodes CASSLGRGSYNSPLHF.

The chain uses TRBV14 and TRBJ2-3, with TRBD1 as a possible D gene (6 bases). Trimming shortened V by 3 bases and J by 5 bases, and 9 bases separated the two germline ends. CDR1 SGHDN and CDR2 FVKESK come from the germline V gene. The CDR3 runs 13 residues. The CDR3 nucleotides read TGTGCCAGCAGCCACAGGGGTAGAGATACGCAGTATTTT. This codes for CASSHRGRDTQYF.

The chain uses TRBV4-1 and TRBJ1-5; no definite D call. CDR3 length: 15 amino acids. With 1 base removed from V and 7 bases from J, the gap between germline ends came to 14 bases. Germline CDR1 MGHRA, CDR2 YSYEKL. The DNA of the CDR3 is TGCGCCAGCAGCCAAGTCGTGGGAATTCGGCAGCCCCAGCATTTT. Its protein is CASSQVVGIRQPQHF.

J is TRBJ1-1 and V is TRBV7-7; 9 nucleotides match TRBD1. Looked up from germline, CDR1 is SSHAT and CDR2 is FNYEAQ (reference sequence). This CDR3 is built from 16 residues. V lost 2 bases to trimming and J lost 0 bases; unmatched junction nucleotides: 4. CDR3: CASSLLGQGMNTEAFF. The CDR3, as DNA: TGTGCCAGCAGCTTACTGGGACAGGGTATGAACACTGAAGCTTTCTTT.

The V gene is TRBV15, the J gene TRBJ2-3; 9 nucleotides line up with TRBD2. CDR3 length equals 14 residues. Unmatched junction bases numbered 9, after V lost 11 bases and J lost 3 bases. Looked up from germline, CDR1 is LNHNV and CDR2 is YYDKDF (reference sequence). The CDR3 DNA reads TGTGCCCTCGGACGAAGCGGGGGGACAGATACGCAGTATTTT. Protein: CALGRSGGTDTQYF.

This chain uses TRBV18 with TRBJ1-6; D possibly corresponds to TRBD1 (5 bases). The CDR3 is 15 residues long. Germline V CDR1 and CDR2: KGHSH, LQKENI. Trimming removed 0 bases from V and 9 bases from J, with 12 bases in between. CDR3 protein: CASSPPAGRGSPLHF. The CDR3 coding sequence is TGTGCCAGCTCACCACCGGCAGGGAGGGGTTCACCCCTCCACTTT.

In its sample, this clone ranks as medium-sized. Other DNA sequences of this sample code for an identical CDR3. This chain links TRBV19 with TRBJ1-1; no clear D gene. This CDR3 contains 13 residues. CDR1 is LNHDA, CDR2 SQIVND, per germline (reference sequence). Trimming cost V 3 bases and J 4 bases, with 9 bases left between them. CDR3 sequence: CASSIEGGTEAFF. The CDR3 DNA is TGTGCCAGTAGTATCGAGGGTGGCACTGAAGCTTTCTTT.

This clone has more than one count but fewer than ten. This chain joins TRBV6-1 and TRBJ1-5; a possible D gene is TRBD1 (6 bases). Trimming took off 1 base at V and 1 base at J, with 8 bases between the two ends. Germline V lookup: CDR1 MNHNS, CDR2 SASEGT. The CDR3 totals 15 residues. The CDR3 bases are TGTGCCAGCAGTGAAGATGGGGGCAGCAATCAGCCCCAGCATTTT. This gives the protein CASSEDGGSNQPQHF.

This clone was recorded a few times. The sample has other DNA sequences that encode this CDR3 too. This CDR3 is CASSQDPGTTYEQYF. CDR3 nucleotides: TGCGCCAGCAGCCAAGATCCGGGAACAACCTACGAGCAGTACTTC. The chain employs TRBV4-3 and TRBJ2-7; D is possibly TRBD2 (5 bases). The V and J ends lost 0 bases and 2 bases respectively, with 11 bases between them. Germline V lookup: CDR1 LGHNA, CDR2 YSLEER. The CDR3 has 15 residues.

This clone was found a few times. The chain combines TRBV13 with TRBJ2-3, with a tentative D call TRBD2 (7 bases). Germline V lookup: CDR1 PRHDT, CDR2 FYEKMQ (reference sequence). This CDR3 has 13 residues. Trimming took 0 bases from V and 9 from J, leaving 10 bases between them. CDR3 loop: CASSLGTGGTQYF. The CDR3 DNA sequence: TGTGCCAGCAGCTTAGGGACGGGGGGCACGCAGTATTTT.

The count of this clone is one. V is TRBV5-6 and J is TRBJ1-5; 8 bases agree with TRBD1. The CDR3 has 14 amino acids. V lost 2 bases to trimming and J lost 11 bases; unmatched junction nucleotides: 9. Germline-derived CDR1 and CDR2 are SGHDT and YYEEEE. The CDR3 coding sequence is TGTGCCAGCAGCTTCGGGACAGGCCCCAGAACCCAGCATTTT. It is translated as CASSFGTGPRTQHF.

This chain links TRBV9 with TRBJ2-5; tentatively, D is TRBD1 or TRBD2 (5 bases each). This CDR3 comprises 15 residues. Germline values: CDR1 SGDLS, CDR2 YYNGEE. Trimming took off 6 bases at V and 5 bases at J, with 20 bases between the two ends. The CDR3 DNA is TGTGCCAGCACCCTTGGAGGCGCAGAGGGGGAGACCCAGTACTTC. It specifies CASTLGGAEGETQYF.

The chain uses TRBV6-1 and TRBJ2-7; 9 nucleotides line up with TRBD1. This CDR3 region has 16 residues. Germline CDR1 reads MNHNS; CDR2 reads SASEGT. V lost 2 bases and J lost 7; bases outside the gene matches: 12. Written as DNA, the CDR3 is TGTGCCAGCAGTGAAACTGAAACCACAGGGGGCCGGGAGCAGTACTTC. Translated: CASSETETTGGREQYF.

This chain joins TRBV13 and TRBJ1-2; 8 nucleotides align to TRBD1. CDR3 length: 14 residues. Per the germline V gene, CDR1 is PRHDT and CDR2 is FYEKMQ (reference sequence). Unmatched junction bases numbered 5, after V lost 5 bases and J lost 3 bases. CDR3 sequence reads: CASSQGTGDYGYTF. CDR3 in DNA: TGTGCCAGCAGCCAGGGGACAGGCGACTATGGCTACACCTTC.

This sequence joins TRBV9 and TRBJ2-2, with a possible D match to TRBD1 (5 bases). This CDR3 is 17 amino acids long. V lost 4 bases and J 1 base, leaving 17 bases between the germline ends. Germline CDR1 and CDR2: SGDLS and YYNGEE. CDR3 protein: CASSPRGETVNTGELFF. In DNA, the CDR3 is TGTGCCAGCAGCCCACGAGGAGAGACAGTGAACACCGGGGAGCTGTTTTTT.

The CDR3 DNA sequence: TGTGCCAGCAGCTTGGAAGGGGCGTTGGCAGATACGCAGTATTTT. It encodes CASSLEGALADTQYF. The chain joins TRBV5-4 to TRBJ2-3, with D possibly TRBD1 on 5 matching bases. In germline, CDR1 is SGHNT, CDR2 YYREEE (reference sequence). This CDR3 has 15 residues. Trimming took off 0 bases at V and 4 bases at J, with 12 bases between the two ends. Together with reference TRBV5-4 and TRBJ2-3, the CDR3 gives the full variable domain: ETGVTQSPTHLIKTRGQQVTLRCSSQSGHNTVSWYQQALGQGPQFIFQYYREEENGRGNFPPRFSGLQFPNYSSELNVNALELDDSALYLCASSLEGALADTQYFGPGTRLTVL.

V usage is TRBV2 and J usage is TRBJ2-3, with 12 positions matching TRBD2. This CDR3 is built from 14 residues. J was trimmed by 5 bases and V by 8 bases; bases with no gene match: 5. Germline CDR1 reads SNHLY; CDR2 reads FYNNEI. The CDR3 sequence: CASPLAGGGDTQYF. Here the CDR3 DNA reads TGTGCCAGCCCCCTAGCGGGGGGGGGAGATACGCAGTATTTT.